What follows describes a single T cell receptor beta chain. Its antigen is still unknown. This CDR3 has 13 residues. Germline V gives CDR1 MNHNS, CDR2 SASEGT. An Oncomine TCR Beta short-read assay was used to sequence the DNA from cultured CD4+ T cells. After culture, CD4+ T cells served as the source for genomic DNA extraction. TCRdb ran MiXCR on the PCR reads and lists one entry per CDR3 protein. In the table there are around 11,000 distinct CDR3 sequences, roughly 40% of which are singletons. This record belongs to a study of vaccination and CD4 T cells after COVID-19. Study-wide background: Post-vaccine specimens were obtained a median 72 days after dose two (range 14 to 241). Each control culture was treated with a CEFX pool, an HIV-1 Nef pool, or no peptide.

Findings of the study overall: Convalescent patients displayed spike mono-reactivity in 304 of 307 vaccine-specific clones.

The sample's treatment: approximately 11-day PBMC culture with coronavirus spike peptide pools or control peptides (ViraFEST assay). This clonotype was sampled from a human donor who had recovered from COVID-19. The specimen was CD4+ T cells from blood, cultured in vitro, collected after SARS-CoV-2 vaccination. The rearrangement links TRBV6-1 to TRBJ2-3; 9 nucleotides match TRBD1. The CDR3 DNA sequence: TGTGCTAACAGGGGGCTTGCCACAGATACGCAGTATTTT. Its translation is CANRGLATDTQYF.